The rows below give T cell receptor beta chains drawn from one sample of a study of T cells of healthy individuals. TCRdb analysed the 5' RACE reads with MiXCR anew, one entry per CDR3 protein. The table has about 60,000 distinct CDR3 sequences, 15% to 20% seen once. These TCRs come from a human donor in good health. CDR3s include the opening cysteine and the closing phenylalanine or tryptophan. The order of the fields is CDR3 protein, CDR3 DNA, V gene, clone size, J gene, D gene, CDR3 length. A D gene is named only where the DNA matches it firmly. For some rows the clone size is stated as once, few or many, or as a class when expanded; others skip it.

cdr3_aa: CASSGDCPKTYEQYF
cdr3_nt: TGCGCCAGCAGTGGGGACTGCCCTAAGACCTACGAGCAGTACTTC
v_call: TRBV23-1
clone_size: many
j_call: TRBJ2-7
d_call: .
cdr3_length: 15

cdr3_aa: CASSLLGETQYF
cdr3_nt: TGTGCCAGCAGCTTATTGGGAGAGACCCAGTACTTC
v_call: TRBV11-2
clone_size: few
j_call: TRBJ2-5
d_call: .
cdr3_length: 12

cdr3_aa: CSVEGFKRGAPQYF
cdr3_nt: TGCAGCGTTGAAGGGTTTAAGCGGGGGGCACCGCAGTATTTT
v_call: TRBV29-1
clone_size: many
j_call: TRBJ2-3
d_call: TRBD2
cdr3_length: 14

cdr3_aa: CASSLGLGARQPQHF
cdr3_nt: TGTGCCAGCAGTTTAGGTTTAGGGGCAAGACAGCCCCAGCATTTT
v_call: TRBV12-3/TRBV12-4
clone_size: many
j_call: TRBJ1-5
d_call: .
cdr3_length: 15

cdr3_aa: CASDQTVTGTGELFF
cdr3_nt: TGTGCCAGCGACCAGACGGTGACGGGCACCGGGGAGCTGTTTTTT
v_call: TRBV6-2/TRBV6-3
clone_size: .
j_call: TRBJ2-2
d_call: .
cdr3_length: 15

cdr3_aa: CSAPQQGRTEAFF
cdr3_nt: TGCAGTGCCCCGCAACAGGGCCGAACTGAAGCTTTCTTT
v_call: TRBV20-1
clone_size: .
j_call: TRBJ1-1
d_call: .
cdr3_length: 13

cdr3_aa: CAWSGQGAVNEQFF
cdr3_nt: TGTGCCTGGAGTGGGCAGGGGGCCGTAAATGAGCAGTTCTTC
v_call: TRBV30
clone_size: many
j_call: TRBJ2-1
d_call: TRBD1
cdr3_length: 14

cdr3_aa: CASSLDSTDTQYF
cdr3_nt: TGTGCCAGCAGTCTCGACTCCACAGATACGCAGTATTTT
v_call: TRBV6-6
clone_size: few
j_call: TRBJ2-3
d_call: .
cdr3_length: 13

cdr3_aa: CASSPSSGGVDTGELFF
cdr3_nt: TGTGCCAGCAGTCCGTCTTCGGGGGGAGTAGACACCGGGGAGCTGTTTTTT
v_call: TRBV27
clone_size: .
j_call: TRBJ2-2
d_call: TRBD2
cdr3_length: 17

cdr3_aa: CASSVSRQALSYEQYF
cdr3_nt: TGTGCCAGCAGCGTAAGTCGTCAGGCCTTGTCCTACGAGCAGTACTTC
v_call: TRBV9
clone_size: many
j_call: TRBJ2-7
d_call: .
cdr3_length: 16

cdr3_aa: CASSQDASTYEQYF
cdr3_nt: TGTGCCAGCAGCCAAGATGCATCAACCTACGAGCAGTACTTC
v_call: TRBV4-2
clone_size: few
j_call: TRBJ2-7
d_call: .
cdr3_length: 14

cdr3_aa: CASSLIPGSGQPQHF
cdr3_nt: TGTGCCAGCAGTTTAATTCCGGGATCGGGTCAGCCCCAGCATTTT
v_call: TRBV28
clone_size: many
j_call: TRBJ1-5
d_call: .
cdr3_length: 15

cdr3_aa: CASSLEARGHGNTIYF
cdr3_nt: TGCGCCAGCAGCTTGGAGGCCAGGGGGCACGGAAACACCATATATTTT
v_call: TRBV5-1
clone_size: .
j_call: TRBJ1-3
d_call: TRBD1
cdr3_length: 16

cdr3_aa: CSARVAGGSDGYTF
cdr3_nt: TGCAGTGCTAGAGTGGCAGGGGGCAGCGATGGCTACACCTTC
v_call: TRBV20-1
clone_size: .
j_call: TRBJ1-2
d_call: TRBD1
cdr3_length: 14

cdr3_aa: CASSYLSRAEGEQYF
cdr3_nt: TGTGCCAGCAGCTACCTTTCGAGGGCCGAGGGGGAGCAGTACTTC
v_call: TRBV7-2
clone_size: few
j_call: TRBJ2-7
d_call: .
cdr3_length: 15

cdr3_aa: CASSLRTGSSYNEQFF
cdr3_nt: TGTGCCAGCTCACTTAGGACAGGCAGCTCCTACAATGAGCAGTTCTTC
v_call: TRBV18
clone_size: many
j_call: TRBJ2-1
d_call: TRBD1
cdr3_length: 16